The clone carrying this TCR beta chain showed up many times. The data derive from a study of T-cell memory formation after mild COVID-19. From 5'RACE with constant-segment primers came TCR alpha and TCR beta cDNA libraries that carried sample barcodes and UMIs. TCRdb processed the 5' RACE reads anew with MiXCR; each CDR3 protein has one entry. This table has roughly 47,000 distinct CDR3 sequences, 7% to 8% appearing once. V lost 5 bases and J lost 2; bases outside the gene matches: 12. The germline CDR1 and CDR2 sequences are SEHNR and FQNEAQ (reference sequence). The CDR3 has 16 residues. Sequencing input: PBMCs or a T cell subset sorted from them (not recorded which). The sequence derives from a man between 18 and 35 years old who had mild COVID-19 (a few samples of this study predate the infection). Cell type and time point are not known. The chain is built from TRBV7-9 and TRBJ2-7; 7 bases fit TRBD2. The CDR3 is CASSPRGDRRTYEQYF. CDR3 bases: TGTGCCAGCAGCCCCCGGGGGGACCGAAGGACCTACGAGCAGTACTTC.